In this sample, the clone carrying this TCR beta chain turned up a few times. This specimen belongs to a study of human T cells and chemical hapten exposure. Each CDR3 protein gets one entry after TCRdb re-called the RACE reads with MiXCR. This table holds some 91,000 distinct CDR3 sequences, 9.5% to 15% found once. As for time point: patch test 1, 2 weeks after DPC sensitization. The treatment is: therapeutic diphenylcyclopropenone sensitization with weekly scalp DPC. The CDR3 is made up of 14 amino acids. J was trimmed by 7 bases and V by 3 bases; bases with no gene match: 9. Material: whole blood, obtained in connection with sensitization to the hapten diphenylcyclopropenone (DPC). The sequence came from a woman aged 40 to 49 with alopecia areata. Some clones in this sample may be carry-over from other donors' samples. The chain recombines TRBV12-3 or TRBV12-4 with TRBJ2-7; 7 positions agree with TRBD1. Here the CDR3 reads CASSFGRGSFEQYF. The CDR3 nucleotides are TGTGCCAGCAGTTTCGGCAGGGGGAGCTTTGAGCAGTACTTC.